This T cell receptor beta chain was documented in a study of blood T cell repertoires in COVID-19. About the research overall: COVID-19 samples, acute and convalescent, were from the United States, Italy and Spain. From T cells, B-cell-depleted T cells, or PBMCs came the material, which was cDNA or gDNA.

Enrollees, roughly 18 to 95 years old, lived in approximately 24 US areas. Generated by immunoSEQ multiplex PCR, the TCRdb table keeps only in-frame clones and is missing some. The profile shows 200,000 to 250,000 clones, almost 85% of them singletons. The sequence derives from a woman aged 45-60 years with acute COVID-19. The material sequenced was PBMCs or T cells enriched from blood (not recorded which).

The CDR3 loop reads CASSTGQGWNTEAFF. The CDR3 bases are TGTGCCAGCAGCACAGGACAGGGATGGAACACTGAAGCTTTCTTT. J is TRBJ1-1 and V is TRBV3-1 (or the pseudogene TRBV3-2); TRBD1 aligns across 8 bases. The length of the CDR3 is 15 residues. Germline lookup yields CDR1 LGHDT and CDR2 YNNKEL (reference sequence). Trimming took 5 bases from V and 1 from J; bases not matched to a gene: 6.